Below are 7 T cell receptor beta chains sequenced from a single sample in a study of cytomegalovirus exposure and HLA in healthy donors. Amplification used 60 Vbeta primers and 13 Jbeta primers. TCRdb's table, derived via immunoSEQ multiplex PCR, lists solely in-frame clones and lacks some. The data hold around 170,000 clones, with about 85% observed a single time. Sequenced input: PBMCs. The receptor source for this set is a girl aged 10 to 17 in good health and CMV-seropositive.

The V call is TRBV7-2, the J call TRBJ2-3, with TRBD1 matching over 7 bases. CDR1 SGHTA and CDR2 FQGNSA come from the germline V gene. The CDR3 spans 12 residues. V dropped 4 bases and J dropped 11; count of bases not matched to a gene: 6. CDR3 sequence reads: CASSSGGRWQYF. The CDR3, as DNA: TGTGCCAGCAGCTCAGGGGGACGGTGGCAGTATTTT.

The chain combines TRBV10-1 with TRBJ2-2; no clear D gene. This CDR3 region has 15 residues. Trimming took 3 bases from V and 1 from J, leaving 9 bases between them. Germline loops: CDR1 WNHNN, CDR2 SYGVQD (reference sequence). CDR3 nucleotides: TGCGCCAGCAGTGATACTTTGGTGAACACCGGGGAGCTGTTTTTT. This sequence encodes CASSDTLVNTGELFF.

V and J are TRBV30 and TRBJ2-7; 9 bases match TRBD1. Germline CDR1 GTSNPN, CDR2 SVGIG (reference sequence). The CDR3 totals 13 residues. V was pared by 4 bases and J by 2 bases, with 3 bases of the junction left unmatched. The CDR3 loop reads CAWKGTGPYEQYF. CDR3 DNA sequence: TGTGCCTGGAAGGGGACAGGGCCCTACGAGCAGTACTTC. Complete variable domain (other parts from reference TRBV30 and TRBJ2-7): SQTIHQWPATLVQPVGSPLSLECTVEGTSNPNLYWYRQAAGRGLQLLFYSVGIGQISSEVPQNLSASRPQDRQFILSSKKLLLSDSGFYLCAWKGTGPYEQYFGPGTRLTVT.

The chain couples TRBV7-6 to TRBJ1-2; no firm D call. CDR3 size: 14 residues. Germline CDR1 is SGHVS and CDR2 is FNYEAQ. The ends were cut back, 2 bases at V and 2 bases at J, with 9 bases in the middle. DNA of the CDR3: TGTGCCAGCAGCTTAAATACTTTAAACTATGGCTACACCTTC. Translating it yields CASSLNTLNYGYTF.

This sequence joins TRBV4-2 and TRBJ2-7; 7 nucleotides agree with TRBD2. Germline V gene lookup returns CDR1 LGHNA and CDR2 YNFKEQ. V dropped 0 bases and J dropped 3; count of bases not matched to a gene: 5. The CDR3 has 15 residues. This chain's CDR3 is CASSQEVPSGYEQYF. In DNA, the CDR3 is TGTGCCAGCAGCCAAGAAGTCCCTAGCGGCTACGAGCAGTACTTC.

The chain recombines TRBV9 with TRBJ1-3; weak D call: TRBD1 (6 bases). The CDR3 is made up of 16 amino acids. Germline V gene data show CDR1 as SGDLS and CDR2 as YYNGEE. V dropped 5 bases and J dropped 0 bases, with 15 bases sitting between them. CDR3 region: CASSTLDRSSGNTIYF. The CDR3 DNA reads as TGTGCCAGCAGTACTCTCGACAGGTCCTCTGGAAACACCATATATTTT.

The CDR3: CASSVAGGYTF. The DNA of the CDR3 is TGTGCCAGCAGTGTTGCAGGTGGCTACACCTTC. The V gene is TRBV2, the J gene TRBJ1-2, with D unresolved. V lost 4 bases and J lost 7, with 7 bases in between. The CDR3 is made up of 11 amino acids. CDR1 is SNHLY, CDR2 FYNNEI, per germline.